This T cell receptor beta chain was recorded in a study of blood T cell repertoires in COVID-19. The wider study: Some COVID-19 samples were acute and others convalescent; all came from the United States, Italy and Spain. In each case, the material was cDNA or gDNA derived from T cells, B-cell-depleted T cells, or PBMCs.

Germline CDR1 reads SEHNR; CDR2 reads FQNEAQ (reference sequence). There are 13 residues in the CDR3. The V end was cut by 5 bases, the J end by 3 bases, with 11 bases between. Per the study methods: By means of reference gene primer amplification, nucleated cell counts were estimated. Sequencing used immunoSEQ multiplex PCR; TCRdb keeps in-frame clones, though not all of them. The DNA was the basis for D and trimming; V, J and clone size are from that table. Among 150,000 to 180,000 clones listed, about 80% were seen once. The rearrangement links TRBV7-9 to TRBJ2-7; weak D call: TRBD2 (6 bases). The specimen was peripheral blood. This receptor was identified in a woman aged 55 to 70 with acute or convalescent COVID-19. The CDR3 reads CASSPGSYYEQYF. The DNA of the CDR3 is TGTGCCAGCAGCCCCGGGAGCTACTACGAGCAGTACTTC. The variable domain in full, with the rest retrieved from reference TRBV7-9 and TRBJ2-7, is DTGVSQNPRHKITKRGQNVTFRCDPISEHNRLYWYRQTLGQGPEFLTYFQNEAQLEKSRLLSDRFSAERPKGSFSTLEIQRTEQGDSAMYLCASSPGSYYEQYFGPGTRLTVT.